This T cell receptor (beta chain) originates from a study of shared clonotypes between healthy human individuals. The repertoire was sequenced with immunoSEQ multiplex PCR; TCRdb's copy has only in-frame clones and lacks some. The repertoire holds hundreds of thousands of clones, with just over 90% as singletons. V gave up 2 bases and J gave up 5 bases; unmatched junction bases: 5. The CDR3 has 14 amino acids. Germline CDR1 reads MNHEY; CDR2 reads SMNVEV (reference sequence). Naive CD8 cells lacked CD45RO, underwent positive selection for CCR7 and left out terminally differentiated effector memory CD45RA+ cells.

Input material: naive CD8+ T cells sorted from blood. The chain is built from TRBV27 and TRBJ2-7; 8 nucleotides match TRBD1. The sequence was obtained from a man between 25 and 39 years old in good health. The CDR3 loop is CASSLLDRVDEQYF. The CDR3 nucleotides read TGTGCCAGCAGTTTACTGGACAGGGTCGACGAGCAGTACTTC.